These 11 T cell receptor beta chains were sequenced from one sample in a study of cytomegalovirus exposure and HLA in healthy donors. PCR amplification relied on 60 Vbeta primers (plus 13 Jbeta primers). Sequenced by immunoSEQ multiplex PCR; TCRdb stores in-frame clones only, minus some. The data contain 35,000 to 45,000 clones, around 53% of them singletons. Sequencing was performed on PBMCs. The receptors originated from a woman aged 40-49 years in good health and CMV-seropositive.

This clone was seen many times. This rearrangement joins TRBV7-9 to TRBJ1-5, with a tentative D call TRBD1 (6 bases). This CDR3 spans 16 amino acids. CDR1 and CDR2 from the germline V gene are SEHNR and FQNEAQ (reference sequence). V lost 5 bases to trimming and J lost 4 bases, with 18 bases between them. This CDR3 reads CASSPTGQGLNQPQHF. CDR3 nucleotides: TGTGCCAGCAGCCCCACCGGCCAGGGGCTGAATCAGCCCCAGCATTTT.

This clone was counted a few times. V gene TRBV28 combines with J gene TRBJ2-2, with 10 bases matching TRBD1. CDR1 is MDHEN, CDR2 SYDVKM, per germline. The CDR3 covers 17 residues. With 3 bases clipped from V and 3 bases from J, the junction kept 7 bases outside the gene matches. CDR3 protein: CASSFGDRGSHTGELFF. In DNA, the CDR3 is TGTGCCAGCAGTTTCGGGGACAGGGGCTCTCACACCGGGGAGCTGTTTTTT.

This chain joins TRBV6-6 and TRBJ2-1; D unresolved. This CDR3 is 13 amino acids long. Germline CDR1 reads MNHNY; CDR2 reads SVGAGI (reference sequence). Trimming removed 3 bases from V and 5 bases from J, with 8 bases in between. The DNA for the CDR3 is TGTGCCAGCAGTTATAATGTCGACAATGAGCAGTTCTTC. Translating gives CASSYNVDNEQFF.

With respect to this clone: At one end, the junction sequence differs from germline, possibly due to a read error. J is TRBJ2-1 and V is TRBV7-2; 7 positions agree with TRBD1. Germline assignment: CDR1 SGHTA and CDR2 FQGNSA. The CDR3 consists of 13 residues. CDR3 protein: CASSSQTGQPLVF. CDR3 DNA: TGTGCCAGCAGCTCGCAAACGGGACAGCCTTTAGTCTTC.

The chain joins TRBV7-6 to TRBJ2-5, with TRBD1 matching over 8 bases. With 3 bases clipped from V and 4 bases from J, the junction kept 7 bases outside the gene matches. The CDR3 extends over 15 amino acids. CDR1 and CDR2 from the germline V gene are SGHVS and FNYEAQ. The chain's CDR3 is CASSFRTGIRETQYF. The CDR3, as DNA: TGTGCCAGCAGCTTCAGGACAGGGATCCGAGAGACCCAGTACTTC.

This chain uses TRBV6-4 with TRBJ2-1; 9 nucleotides align to TRBD2. CDR1 and CDR2 (germline): MRHNA, SNTAGT. The CDR3 runs to 16 residues. V lost 0 bases to trimming and J lost 3 bases; unmatched junction nucleotides: 3. CDR3 protein: CASSDSGGGVYNEQFF. The CDR3 coding sequence is TGTGCCAGCAGTGACTCTGGCGGGGGGGTCTACAATGAGCAGTTCTTC.

Ten or more counts support this clone. The chain combines TRBV6-6 with TRBJ1-1; 7 bases are shared with TRBD1. The junction had 11 bases not matched to a gene; V was cut back by 2 bases and J by 5 bases. This CDR3 spans 16 amino acids. CDR1 MNHNY and CDR2 SVGAGI come from the germline V gene (reference sequence). The CDR3 region is CASSYDRVIFGTEAFF. Here the CDR3 DNA reads TGTGCCAGCAGTTACGACAGGGTAATTTTTGGGACTGAAGCTTTCTTT.

In its sample, this clone was seen a few times. An end of the junction does not agree with germline; a read error may underlie this. The rearrangement joins TRBV2 to TRBJ2-5, with 10 positions matching TRBD1. CDR1 and CDR2 from the germline V gene are SNHLY and FYNNEI. The CDR3 runs to 12 residues. CDR3 sequence: CASRATGGAPNF. For the CDR3, the DNA is TGTGCCAGCAGGGCGACAGGGGGCGCTCCGAACTTC. The full variable domain, with the rest looked up from reference TRBV2 and TRBJ2-5, is EPEVTQTPSHQVTQMGQEVILRCVPISNHLYFYWYRQILGQKVEFLVSFYNNEISEKSEIFDDQFSVERPDGSNFTLKIRSTKLEDSAMYFCASRATGGAPNFGPGTRLLVL.

The chain uses TRBV10-1 and TRBJ2-5; 12 bases are a match to TRBD1. TRBJ2-7 matches the DNA end more closely, so the J call is doubtful. Germline assignment: CDR1 WNHNN and CDR2 SYGVQD (reference sequence). The CDR3 sequence is 13 residues long. CDR3 region: CASSRDRGLEQYF. DNA for the CDR3: TGCGCCAGCAGCCGGGACAGGGGGCTCGAGCAGTACTTC.

This chain uses TRBV19 with TRBJ2-5, with D uncertain. V was pared by 3 bases and J by 2 bases, with 7 bases between. CDR3 size: 13 residues. CDR1 LNHDA and CDR2 SQIVND come from the germline V gene (reference sequence). The CDR3 DNA reads TGTGCCAGTAGTATTGGGCAGCAAGAGACCCAGTACTTC. It encodes CASSIGQQETQYF.

This clone has only a few counts. The gene calls are TRBV5-1 and TRBJ2-3, with 13 bases fitting TRBD2. From germline, CDR1 is SGHRS and CDR2 YFSETQ. Trimming at V came to 3 bases and at J to 0 bases, leaving 4 bases not matched to a gene. The CDR3 runs 17 residues. In DNA, the CDR3 is TGCGCCAGCAGCTCCCGACTAGCGGGGGGTAGCACAGATACGCAGTATTTT. Translating it yields CASSSRLAGGSTDTQYF.